The T cell receptor (beta chain) described here comes from a study of blood T cell repertoires in COVID-19. About the study: Sources were T cells, B-cell-depleted T cells, or PBMCs; the material itself was cDNA or gDNA.

Methods used by the authors: How many nucleated cells were present was estimated from reference gene primer amplification. Measured with immunoSEQ multiplex PCR; TCRdb has only the in-frame clones, and not every one. For V, J and clone size, that table is used; D and trimming come from the DNA. This sample has around 100,000 clones, with about 90% found just once. The trim removed 4 bases at V and 4 bases at J, leaving 12 bases unmatched. CDR3 length: 17 amino acids. The V gene's germline CDR1 is MGHRA and CDR2 YSYEKL. Sequences were obtained from peripheral blood. The gene calls are TRBV4-1 and TRBJ2-1; TRBD2 matches 8 bases. The clonotype comes from a man aged 30 to 45 in a cohort sampled during active COVID-19. CDR3: CASSLLPRRGVYNEQFF. The CDR3, as DNA: TGCGCCAGCAGCCTCCTCCCCCGGCGGGGGGTTTACAATGAGCAGTTCTTC.